Listed below are T cell receptor beta chains from one sample, sequenced in a study of T cells in Graves' hyperthyroidism and ophthalmopathy. TCRdb fed the multiplex PCR reads into MiXCR, producing one record per CDR3 protein. The repertoire holds 500,000 or so distinct CDR3 sequences, with 15% to 20% as singletons. The sequencing input was blood. The receptors were sampled from a young woman with Graves' ophthalmopathy. Both conserved end residues are part of each CDR3. A D gene is named only where the DNA matches it firmly. Only part of the rows carry a size: once, few, many, or a class if the clone is expanded.

TRBJ2-3,many,TRBV28,.,TGTGCCAGCAGTTCCCGGGACCCGAGGGTTACAGATACGCAGTATTTT,CASSSRDPRVTDTQYF
TRBJ2-7,many,TRBV7-9,.,TGTGCCAGCAGCCGTGTTCACACGTTTGGGGGTTCCTACGAGCAGTACTTC,CASSRVHTFGGSYEQYF
TRBJ1-2,.,TRBV29-1,.,TGCAGCGTCCCAGGACCCACAGGGGGCTACACCTTC,CSVPGPTGGYTF
TRBJ1-5,many,TRBV28,.,TGTGCCAGCAGTTTGGTAAGACAGTTTAGCAATCAGCCCCAGCATTTT,CASSLVRQFSNQPQHF
TRBJ1-1,.,TRBV9,.,TGTGCCAGCAGCGTAGGTCCCCTGACTGAAGCTTTCTTT,CASSVGPLTEAFF
TRBJ1-3,once,TRBV9,TRBD1,TGTGCCAGCAGCGTAGTGGGAGGGGGCGGAAACACCATATATTTT,CASSVVGGGGNTIYF
TRBJ2-7,few,TRBV11-3,.,TGTGCCAGCAGCTTAGAACGGACCTCCTACGAGCAGTACTTC,CASSLERTSYEQYF
TRBJ2-7,.,TRBV9,.,TGTGCCAGCAGCGTAGATGAAGAGAGCTCCTACGAGCAGTACTTC,CASSVDEESSYEQYF
TRBJ1-3,few,TRBV11-2,TRBD1,TGTGCCAGCTCTCCCCGGGGACAGGGATCTGGAAACACCATATATTTT,CASSPRGQGSGNTIYF
TRBJ1-2,.,TRBV2,TRBD1,TGTGCCAGCAGAATTTTCCGCGACAGGGAGGGCGGCTACACCTTC,CASRIFRDREGGYTF
TRBJ2-3,.,TRBV5-6,TRBD2,TGTGCCAGCAGCTTGGTTACTAGCGGGGGGTTGGCAGATACGCAGTATTTT,CASSLVTSGGLADTQYF
TRBJ2-2,few,TRBV7-2,TRBD1,TGTGCCAGCAGCTTAGCCGGGACAGGGGGCGGCGGGGAGCTGTTTTTT,CASSLAGTGGGGELFF
TRBJ2-5,few,TRBV19,TRBD1,TGTGCCAGTAGTAGGACAGGTTCTATACAAGAGACCCAGTACTTC,CASSRTGSIQETQYF
TRBJ1-1,few,TRBV29-1,.,TGCAGCGTTGATTGGGGGACTGAAGCTTTCTTT,CSVDWGTEAFF
TRBJ2-2,many,TRBV6-2/TRBV6-3,.,TGTGCCAGCAGTATTCTGGGCGGCGGGGAGCTGTTTTTT,CASSILGGGELFF
TRBJ1-6,few,TRBV20-1,.,TGCAGTGCTAGAATCATGGGGACCCAACCACGGACCTCACCCCTCCACTTT,CSARIMGTQPRTSPLHF
TRBJ2-1,.,TRBV10-3,TRBD2,TGTGCCATCAGTGACGGACTAGCGGGAGGGTACAATGAGCAGTTCTTC,CAISDGLAGGYNEQFF
TRBJ1-1,many,TRBV28,TRBD1,TGTGCCAGCAGTTATAGTCCGGGACAGGGGAACACTGAAGCTTTCTTT,CASSYSPGQGNTEAFF
TRBJ2-3,.,TRBV7-2,.,TGTGCCAGCAGCTTAGTAGGCAGGGACTCAGATACGCAGTATTTT,CASSLVGRDSDTQYF
TRBJ2-7,few,TRBV13,.,TGTGCCAGCAGCCTATCAGGGTTCTCCTACGGTGACGAGCAGTACTTC,CASSLSGFSYGDEQYF
TRBJ1-1,many,TRBV5-1,.,TGCGCCAGCAGTCTAAGTCCGGACAGGAACACTGAAGCTTTCTTT,CASSLSPDRNTEAFF
TRBJ1-5,once,TRBV20-1,.,TGCAGTGCTAGAGATGGCGGACGGCCCCAGCATTTT,CSARDGGRPQHF
TRBJ1-6,few,TRBV5-1,.,TGCGCCAGCAGCTTGGAGGCAGGGGAAAATTCACCCCTCCACTTT,CASSLEAGENSPLHF
TRBJ1-5,.,TRBV30,.,TGTGCCTGGCCCCCCTCCTGGGCCAGGGGCCAGGGCAATCAGCCCCAGCATTTT,CAWPPSWARGQGNQPQHF
TRBJ2-1,.,TRBV5-4,TRBD2,TGTGCCAGCAGCACGGGACTAGCCCCCTACAATGAGCAGTTCTTC,CASSTGLAPYNEQFF
TRBJ1-2,few,TRBV7-2,.,TGTGCCAGCAGCTTAGGGGGGGGCGAGGGGGGCTATGGCTACACCTTC,CASSLGGGEGGYGYTF
TRBJ1-2,many,TRBV6-1,TRBD1,TGTGCCAGCAGTTGGACAGGGGATGGCTACACCTTC,CASSWTGDGYTF
TRBJ1-2,many,TRBV5-1,.,TGCGCCAGCAGCTACGGGGGTCAGTCGAACTATGGCTACACCTTC,CASSYGGQSNYGYTF
TRBJ1-1,many,TRBV30,.,TGTGCCTGGAGTGTTTCAGTTGAAGCTTTCTTT,CAWSVSVEAFF
TRBJ1-6,.,TRBV6-2/TRBV6-3,.,TGTGCCGGGGGGGGGCGGGTTTCACCCCTCCACTTT,CAGGGRVSPLHF
TRBJ2-2,.,TRBV18,TRBD1,TGTGCCAGCTCACCAACGGGGACAGGAAAAGGGGAGCTGTTTTTT,CASSPTGTGKGELFF
TRBJ2-7,few,TRBV7-9,.,TGTGCCAGCAGCTCCGCCGGGGGAAATCCCTACGAGCAGTACTTC,CASSSAGGNPYEQYF
TRBJ2-7,.,TRBV27,TRBD1,TGTGCCAGCAGTCCAATACAGGGGGCGCATTACGAGCAGTACTTC,CASSPIQGAHYEQYF
TRBJ2-1,many,TRBV29-1,.,TGCAGCGTTGACAAGCGGTTGAGCTCCTACAATGAGCAGTTCTTC,CSVDKRLSSYNEQFF
TRBJ2-2,.,TRBV27,.,TGTGCCAGCAGGGGGGGAATGGGGCCGGCGTACAACACCGGGGAGCTGTTTTTT,CASRGGMGPAYNTGELFF
TRBJ2-1,many,TRBV28,TRBD1,TGTGCCAGCAGTTTAGGGGGACAGGGTGGCGATGAGCAGTTCTTC,CASSLGGQGGDEQFF
TRBJ1-1,few,TRBV27,TRBD1,TGTGCCAGCAGACCGACAGGGGCGTTTGAAGCTTTCTTT,CASRPTGAFEAFF
TRBJ2-2,many,TRBV2,.,TGTGCCAGCAGTGATGGACAAAGTAGTTACACCGGGGAGCTGTTTTTT,CASSDGQSSYTGELFF
TRBJ2-6,.,TRBV5-1,.,TGCGCCAGCAGCTTGATAATCTCTGGGGCCAACGTCCTGACTTTC,CASSLIISGANVLTF
TRBJ1-1,few,TRBV25-1,TRBD1,TGTGCCAGCAGTGGGAAGGGGGCATCTGCGGCTTTCTTT,CASSGKGASAAFF
TRBJ1-5,.,TRBV4-2,.,TGTGCCAGCAGCCAAGGGCGGGCAGGCGCTCAGCCCCAGCATTTT,CASSQGRAGAQPQHF
TRBJ2-2,few,TRBV20-1,TRBD1,TGCAGTGTCCAGGGGGATCACACCGGGGAGCTGTTTTTT,CSVQGDHTGELFF
TRBJ1-1,many,TRBV12-3/TRBV12-4,.,TGTGCCAGCAGTTTTTGGAAGGGGTTGGAAACTGAAGCTTTCTTT,CASSFWKGLETEAFF
TRBJ2-7,many,TRBV7-8,.,TGTGCCAGCAGCTTACCCGACGGGACGGGGACCTACGAGCAGTACTTC,CASSLPDGTGTYEQYF
TRBJ1-4,.,TRBV2,.,TGTGCCAGCATCCGGGGGGCGGATGAAAAACTGTTTTTT,CASIRGADEKLFF
TRBJ2-5,many,TRBV6-2/TRBV6-3,.,TGTGCCAGCAGTACCTTGGCGACGTACCAAGAGACCCAGTACTTC,CASSTLATYQETQYF
TRBJ1-1,many,TRBV5-1,.,TGCGCCAGCAGCTTGATTCAGGGATCAGAAGCTTTCTTT,CASSLIQGSEAFF
TRBJ1-3,few,TRBV9,.,TGTGCCAGCAGCGCCCACACGAACTCTGGAAACACCATATATTTT,CASSAHTNSGNTIYF
TRBJ1-5,.,TRBV19,TRBD1,TGTGCCAGTAGTATAAACGGACAGGGGGTTCAGCCCCAGCATTTT,CASSINGQGVQPQHF
TRBJ2-7,many,TRBV12-3/TRBV12-4,.,TGTGCCAGCAGTCTCTTCCGGGAGCTCTCCTACGAGCAGTACTTC,CASSLFRELSYEQYF